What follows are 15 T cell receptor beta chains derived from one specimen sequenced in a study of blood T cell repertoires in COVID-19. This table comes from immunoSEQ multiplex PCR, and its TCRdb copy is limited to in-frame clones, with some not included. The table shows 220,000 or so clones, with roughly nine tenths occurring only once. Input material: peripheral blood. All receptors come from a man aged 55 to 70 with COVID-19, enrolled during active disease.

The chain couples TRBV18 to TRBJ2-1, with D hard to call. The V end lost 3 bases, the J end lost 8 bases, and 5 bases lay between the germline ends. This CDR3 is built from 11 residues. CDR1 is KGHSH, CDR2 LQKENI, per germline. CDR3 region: CASSPQDEQFF. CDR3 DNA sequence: TGTGCCAGCTCACCGCAGGATGAGCAGTTCTTC.

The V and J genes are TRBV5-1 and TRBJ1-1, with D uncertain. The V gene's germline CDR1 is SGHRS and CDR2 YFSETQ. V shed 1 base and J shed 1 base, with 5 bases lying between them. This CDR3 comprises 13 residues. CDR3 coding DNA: TGCGCCAGCAGCTTGAGAGAGAACACTGAAGCTTTCTTT. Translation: CASSLRENTEAFF.

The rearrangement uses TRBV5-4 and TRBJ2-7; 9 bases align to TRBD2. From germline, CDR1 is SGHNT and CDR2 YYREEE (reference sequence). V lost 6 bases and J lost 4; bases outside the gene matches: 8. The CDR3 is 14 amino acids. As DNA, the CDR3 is TGTGCCAGCACCCATAGCGGGAGTCTATACGAGCAGTACTTC. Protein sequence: CASTHSGSLYEQYF.

CDR3 bases: TGTGCCAGCAGTCAGGGTCGGTGGGGGAACACTGAAGCTTTCTTT. Translated, it gives CASSQGRWGNTEAFF. The V call is TRBV6-5, the J call TRBJ1-1, with D possibly being TRBD1 (5 bases). The CDR3 totals 15 residues. Germline V gene sequence: CDR1 MNHEY, CDR2 SVGAGI. The V and J ends lost 5 bases and 1 base respectively, with 14 bases between them.

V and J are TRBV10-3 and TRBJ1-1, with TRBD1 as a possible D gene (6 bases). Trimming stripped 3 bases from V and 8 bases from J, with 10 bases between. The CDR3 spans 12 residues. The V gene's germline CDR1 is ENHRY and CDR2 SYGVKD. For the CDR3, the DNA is TGTGCCATCAGTGATGGACAGACGGAAGCTTTCTTT. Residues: CAISDGQTEAFF.

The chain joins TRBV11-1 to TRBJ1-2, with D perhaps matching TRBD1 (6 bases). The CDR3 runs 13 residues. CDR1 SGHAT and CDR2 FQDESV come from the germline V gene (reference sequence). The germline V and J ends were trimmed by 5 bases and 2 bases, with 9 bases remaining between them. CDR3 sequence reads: CASSPGQNYGYTF. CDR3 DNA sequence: TGTGCCAGCAGCCCCGGACAGAACTATGGCTACACCTTC.

The chain's CDR3 is CASGARVSNSPLHF. For the CDR3, the DNA is TGTGCCAGCGGCGCCAGGGTGAGTAATTCACCCCTCCACTTT. The J gene is TRBJ1-6, the V gene TRBV27, with D possibly being TRBD1 (5 bases). Trimming stripped 8 bases from V and 6 bases from J, with 14 bases between. The CDR3 has 14 residues. CDR1 and CDR2 from the germline V gene are MNHEY and SMNVEV (reference sequence).

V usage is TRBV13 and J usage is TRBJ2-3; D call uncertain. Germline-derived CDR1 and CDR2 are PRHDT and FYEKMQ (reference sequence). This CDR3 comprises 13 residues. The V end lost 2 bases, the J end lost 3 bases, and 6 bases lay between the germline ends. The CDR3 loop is CASSLRRTDTQYF. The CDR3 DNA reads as TGTGCCAGCAGCTTAAGGCGGACAGATACGCAGTATTTT.

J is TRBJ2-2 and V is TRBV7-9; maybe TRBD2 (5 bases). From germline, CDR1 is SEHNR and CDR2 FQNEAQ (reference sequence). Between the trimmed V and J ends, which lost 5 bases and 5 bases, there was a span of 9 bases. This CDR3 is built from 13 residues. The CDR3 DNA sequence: TGTGCCAGCAGCCGAACGGGGACCGGGGAGCTGTTTTTT. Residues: CASSRTGTGELFF.

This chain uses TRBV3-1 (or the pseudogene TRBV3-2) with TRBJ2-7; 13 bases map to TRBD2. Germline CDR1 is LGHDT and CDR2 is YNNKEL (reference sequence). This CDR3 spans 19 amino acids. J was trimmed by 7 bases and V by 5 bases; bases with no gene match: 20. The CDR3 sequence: CASSTVGGTSGTPIGEQYF. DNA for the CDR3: TGTGCCAGCAGCACGGTGGGGGGGACTAGCGGGACCCCGATTGGGGAGCAGTACTTC.

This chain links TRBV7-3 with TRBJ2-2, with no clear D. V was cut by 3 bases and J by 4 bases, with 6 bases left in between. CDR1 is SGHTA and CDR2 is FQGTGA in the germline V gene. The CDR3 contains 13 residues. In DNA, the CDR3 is TGTGCCAGCAGCTTTTCTACCACCGGGGAGCTGTTTTTT. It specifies CASSFSTTGELFF.

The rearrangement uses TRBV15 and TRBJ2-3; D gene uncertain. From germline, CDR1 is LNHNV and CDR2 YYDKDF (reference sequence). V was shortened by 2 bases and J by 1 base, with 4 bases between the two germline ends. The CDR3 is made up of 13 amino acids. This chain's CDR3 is CATSRQGTDTQYF. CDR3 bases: TGTGCCACCAGCAGACAGGGCACAGATACGCAGTATTTT.

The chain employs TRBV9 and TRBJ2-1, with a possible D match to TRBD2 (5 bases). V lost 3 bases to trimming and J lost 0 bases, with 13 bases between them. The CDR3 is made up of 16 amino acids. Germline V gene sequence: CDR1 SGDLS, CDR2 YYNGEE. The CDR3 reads CASSAGGSLSYNEQFF. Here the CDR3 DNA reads TGTGCCAGCAGCGCTGGAGGCTCCCTCTCCTACAATGAGCAGTTCTTC. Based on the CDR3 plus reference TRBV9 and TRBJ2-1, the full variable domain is DSGVTQTPKHLITATGQRVTLRCSPRSGDLSVYWYQQSLDQGLQFLIQYYNGEERAKGNILERFSAQQFPDLHSELNLSSLELGDSALYFCASSAGGSLSYNEQFFGPGTRLTVL.

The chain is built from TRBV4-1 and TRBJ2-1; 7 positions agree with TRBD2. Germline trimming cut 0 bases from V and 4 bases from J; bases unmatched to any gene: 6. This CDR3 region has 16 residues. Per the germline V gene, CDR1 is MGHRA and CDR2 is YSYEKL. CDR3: CASSQDSGGRYNEQFF. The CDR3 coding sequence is TGCGCCAGCAGCCAAGATTCGGGGGGACGGTACAATGAGCAGTTCTTC.

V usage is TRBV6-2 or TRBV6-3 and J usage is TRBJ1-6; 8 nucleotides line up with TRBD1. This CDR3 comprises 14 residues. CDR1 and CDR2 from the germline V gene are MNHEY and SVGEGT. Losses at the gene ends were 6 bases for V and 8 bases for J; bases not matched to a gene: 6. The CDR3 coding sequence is TGTGCCAGCAGCTCGGACAGGGATTATTCACCCCTCCACTTT. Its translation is CASSSDRDYSPLHF.